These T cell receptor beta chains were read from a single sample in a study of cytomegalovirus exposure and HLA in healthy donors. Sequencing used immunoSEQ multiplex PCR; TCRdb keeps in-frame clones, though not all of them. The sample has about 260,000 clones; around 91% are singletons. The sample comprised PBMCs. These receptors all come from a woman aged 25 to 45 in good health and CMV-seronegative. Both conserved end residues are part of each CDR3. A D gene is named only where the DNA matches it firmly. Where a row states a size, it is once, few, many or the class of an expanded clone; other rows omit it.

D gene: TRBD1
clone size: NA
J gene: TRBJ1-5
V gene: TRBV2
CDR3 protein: CASAITGGAGQPQHF
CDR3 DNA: TGTGCCAGCGCAATAACAGGGGGCGCGGGTCAGCCCCAGCATTTT

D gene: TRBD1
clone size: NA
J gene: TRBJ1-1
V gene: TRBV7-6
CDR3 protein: CASSPAGTGIRDTEAFF
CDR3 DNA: TGTGCCAGCAGCCCTGCCGGGACAGGGATTCGGGACACTGAAGCTTTCTTT

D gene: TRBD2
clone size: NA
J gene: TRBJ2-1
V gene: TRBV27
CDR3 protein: CASSSGWGTSGSHEQFF
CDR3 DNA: TGTGCCAGCAGTTCAGGCTGGGGGACTAGCGGGAGCCATGAGCAGTTCTTC

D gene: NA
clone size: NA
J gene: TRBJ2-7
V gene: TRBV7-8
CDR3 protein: CASSPSGGGSYEQYF
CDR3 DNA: TGTGCCAGCAGCCCCTCTGGGGGCGGGAGCTACGAGCAGTACTTC

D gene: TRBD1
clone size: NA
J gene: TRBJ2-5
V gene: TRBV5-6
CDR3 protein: CASSYPGTAFQETQYF
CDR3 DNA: TGTGCCAGCAGCTATCCCGGGACAGCTTTCCAAGAGACCCAGTACTTC

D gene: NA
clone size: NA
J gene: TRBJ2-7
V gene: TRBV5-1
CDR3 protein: CASRSGRDNNYEQYF
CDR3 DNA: TGCGCCAGCAGAAGCGGACGGGATAATAACTACGAGCAGTACTTC

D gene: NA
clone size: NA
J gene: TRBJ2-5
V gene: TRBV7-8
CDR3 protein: CASSLVETQYF
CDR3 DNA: TGTGCCAGCAGCTTAGTGGAGACCCAGTACTTC

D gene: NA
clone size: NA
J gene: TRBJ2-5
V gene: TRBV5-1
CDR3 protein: CASSLYRDGETQYF
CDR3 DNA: TGCGCCAGCAGCTTATACAGGGATGGCGAGACCCAGTACTTC

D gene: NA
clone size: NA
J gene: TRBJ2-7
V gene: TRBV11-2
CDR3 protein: CASSLARHPYEQYF
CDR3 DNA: TGTGCCAGCAGCTTAGCTCGGCACCCCTACGAGCAGTACTTC

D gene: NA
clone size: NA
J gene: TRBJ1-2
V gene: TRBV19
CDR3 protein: CASSIKEGNYGYTF
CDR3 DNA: TGTGCCAGTAGTATAAAAGAGGGGAACTATGGCTACACCTTC

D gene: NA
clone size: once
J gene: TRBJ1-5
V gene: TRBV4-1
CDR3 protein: CASSQVISEDYSNQPQHF
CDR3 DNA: TGCGCCAGCAGCCAAGTAATTTCTGAAGATTATAGCAATCAGCCCCAGCATTTT

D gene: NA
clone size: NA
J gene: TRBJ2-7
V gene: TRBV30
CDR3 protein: CGRGISSYEQYF
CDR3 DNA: TGTGGTAGGGGGATCAGCTCCTACGAGCAGTACTTC

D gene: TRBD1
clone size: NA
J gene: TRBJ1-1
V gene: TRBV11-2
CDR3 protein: CASSPGQMNTEAFF
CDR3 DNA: TGTGCCAGCAGCCCGGGACAGATGAACACTGAAGCTTTCTTT

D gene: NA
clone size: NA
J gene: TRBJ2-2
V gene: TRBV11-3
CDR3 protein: CASSANTGELFF
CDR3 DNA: TGTGCCAGCAGCGCCAACACCGGGGAGCTGTTTTTT

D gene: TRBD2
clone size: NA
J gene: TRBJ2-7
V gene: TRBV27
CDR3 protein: CASSSGLDYYEQYF
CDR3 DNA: TGTGCCAGCAGCTCCGGACTAGATTACTACGAGCAGTACTTC

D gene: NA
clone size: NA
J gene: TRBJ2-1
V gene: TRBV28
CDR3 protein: CASSPTGKAADEQFF
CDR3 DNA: TGTGCCAGCAGTCCGACAGGAAAGGCTGCGGATGAGCAGTTCTTC

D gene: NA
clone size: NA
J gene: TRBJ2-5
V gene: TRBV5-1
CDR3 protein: CASSLAGSVETQYF
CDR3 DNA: TGCGCCAGCAGCTTAGCAGGGTCAGTTGAGACCCAGTACTTC

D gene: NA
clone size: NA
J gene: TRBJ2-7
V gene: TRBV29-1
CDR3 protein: CSVAWAGAGYEQYF
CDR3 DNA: TGCAGCGTTGCCTGGGCAGGGGCAGGCTACGAGCAGTACTTC

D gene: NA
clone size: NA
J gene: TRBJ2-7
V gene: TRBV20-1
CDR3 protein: CSASPEQYF
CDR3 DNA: TGCAGTGCTAGCCCCGAGCAGTACTTC

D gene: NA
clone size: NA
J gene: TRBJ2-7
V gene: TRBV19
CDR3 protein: CASSRGSYEQYF
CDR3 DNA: TGTGCCAGTAGTAGAGGGAGTTACGAGCAGTACTTC

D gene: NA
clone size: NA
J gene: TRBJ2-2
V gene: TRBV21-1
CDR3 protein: CARLNTGELFF
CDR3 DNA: TGTGCGAGGTTGAACACCGGGGAGCTGTTTTTT

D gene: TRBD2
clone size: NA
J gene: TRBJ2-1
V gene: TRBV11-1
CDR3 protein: CASSLPGLVYNEQFF
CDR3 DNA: TGTGCCAGCAGCTTACCGGGACTAGTTTACAATGAGCAGTTCTTC

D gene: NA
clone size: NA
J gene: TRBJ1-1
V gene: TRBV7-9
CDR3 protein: CASSLQALNTEAFF
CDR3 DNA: TGTGCCAGCAGCCTACAGGCTCTGAACACTGAAGCTTTCTTT

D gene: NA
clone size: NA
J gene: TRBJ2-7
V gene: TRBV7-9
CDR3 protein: CASSLTGQQYF
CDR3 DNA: TGTGCCAGCAGCTTAACAGGGCAGCAGTACTTC

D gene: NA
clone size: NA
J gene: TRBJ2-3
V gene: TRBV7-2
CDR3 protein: CASSSASTDTQYF
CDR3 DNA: TGTGCCAGCAGCTCCGCAAGCACAGATACGCAGTATTTT

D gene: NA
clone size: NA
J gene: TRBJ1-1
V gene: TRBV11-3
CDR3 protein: CASSSETALPGTEAFF
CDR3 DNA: TGTGCCAGCAGCTCAGAGACAGCTTTACCGGGAACTGAAGCTTTCTTT

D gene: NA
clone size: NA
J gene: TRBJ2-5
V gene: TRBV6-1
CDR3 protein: CASSEVGTGSGGGTQYF
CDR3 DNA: TGTGCCAGCAGTGAAGTCGGGACAGGGAGCGGGGGTGGGACCCAGTACTTC

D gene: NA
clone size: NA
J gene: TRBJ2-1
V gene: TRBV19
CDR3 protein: CASSFGQSSSYNEQFF
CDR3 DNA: TGTGCCAGTAGTTTCGGACAGAGCAGCTCCTACAATGAGCAGTTCTTC

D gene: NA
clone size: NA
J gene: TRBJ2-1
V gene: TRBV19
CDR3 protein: CASMPLSSPNEQFF
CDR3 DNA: TGTGCCAGTATGCCTCTCTCTAGTCCCAATGAGCAGTTCTTC

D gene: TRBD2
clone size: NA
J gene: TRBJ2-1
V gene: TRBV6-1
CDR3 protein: CASRPGTSGSNEQFF
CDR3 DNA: TGTGCCAGCAGACCCGGGACTAGCGGGAGCAATGAGCAGTTCTTC

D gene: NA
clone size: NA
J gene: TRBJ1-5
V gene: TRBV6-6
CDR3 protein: CASRKDGSNQPQHF
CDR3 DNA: TGTGCCAGCAGGAAGGACGGTAGCAATCAGCCCCAGCATTTT

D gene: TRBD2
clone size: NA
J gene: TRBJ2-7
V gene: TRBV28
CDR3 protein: CASSALLALSYEQYF
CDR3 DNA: TGTGCCAGCAGTGCCCTACTAGCGCTTTCCTACGAGCAGTACTTC

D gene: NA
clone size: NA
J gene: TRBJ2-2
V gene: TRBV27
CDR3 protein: CASSLQVSSGELFF
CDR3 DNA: TGTGCCAGCAGTTTACAAGTTAGCTCCGGGGAGCTGTTTTTT

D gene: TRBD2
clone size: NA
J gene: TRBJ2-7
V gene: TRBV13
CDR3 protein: CASSLGETAGGPFVCFYEQYF
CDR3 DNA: TGTGCCAGCAGCTTAGGAGAAACAGCGGGAGGGCCGTTTGTTTGTTTCTACGAGCAGTACTTC

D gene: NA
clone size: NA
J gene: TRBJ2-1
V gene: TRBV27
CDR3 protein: CASSTGNEQFF
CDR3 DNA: TGTGCCAGCAGTACTGGCAATGAGCAGTTCTTC

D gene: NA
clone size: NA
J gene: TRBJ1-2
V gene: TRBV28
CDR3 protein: CASYSGTQDIGYTF
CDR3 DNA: TGTGCCAGCTATTCAGGGACCCAGGATATTGGCTACACCTTC

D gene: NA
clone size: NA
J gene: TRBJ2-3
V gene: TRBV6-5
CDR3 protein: CASSQSSTDTQYF
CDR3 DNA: TGTGCCAGCTCCCAGAGTTCCACAGATACGCAGTATTTT

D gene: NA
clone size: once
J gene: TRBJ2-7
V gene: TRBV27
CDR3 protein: CASSLTRDSLYEQYF
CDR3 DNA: TGTGCCAGCAGTTTAACCCGGGACTCACTCTACGAGCAGTACTTC

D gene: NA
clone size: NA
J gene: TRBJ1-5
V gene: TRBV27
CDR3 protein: CASSQVQGGQPQHF
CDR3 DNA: TGTGCCAGTAGTCAAGTGCAGGGCGGTCAGCCCCAGCATTTT

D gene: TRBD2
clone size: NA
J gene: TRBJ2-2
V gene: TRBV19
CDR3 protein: CASNLLAGATGELFF
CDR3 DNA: TGTGCCAGTAATCTTTTAGCGGGAGCCACCGGGGAGCTGTTTTTT

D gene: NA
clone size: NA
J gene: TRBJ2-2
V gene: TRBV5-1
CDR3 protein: CASSVTGPGELFF
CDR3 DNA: TGCGCCAGCAGCGTAACAGGGCCCGGGGAGCTGTTTTTT

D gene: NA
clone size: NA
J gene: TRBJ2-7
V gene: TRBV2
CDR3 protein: CASRVTGIYEQYF
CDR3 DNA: TGTGCCAGCAGGGTTACAGGGATCTACGAGCAGTACTTC

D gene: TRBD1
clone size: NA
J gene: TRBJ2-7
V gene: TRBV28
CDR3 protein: CASTTTGQGIYEQYF
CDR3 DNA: TGTGCCAGCACCACGACGGGACAGGGGATCTACGAGCAGTACTTC

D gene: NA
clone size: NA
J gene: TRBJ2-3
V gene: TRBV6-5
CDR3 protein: CASRVSSTDTQYF
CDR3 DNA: TGTGCCAGCAGGGTTTCTAGCACAGATACGCAGTATTTT

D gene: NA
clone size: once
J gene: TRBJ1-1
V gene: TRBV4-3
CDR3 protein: CASSQDSGRGAFF
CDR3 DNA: TGCGCCAGCAGCCAAGATTCAGGCAGGGGAGCTTTCTTT

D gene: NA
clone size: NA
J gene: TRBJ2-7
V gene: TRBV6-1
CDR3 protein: CASSDARGKLYEQYF
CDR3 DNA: TGTGCCAGCAGCGACGCCAGGGGAAAACTTTACGAGCAGTACTTC

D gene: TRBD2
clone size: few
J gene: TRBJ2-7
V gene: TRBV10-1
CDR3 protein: CASHPGGDEQYF
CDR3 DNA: TGCGCCAGCCACCCCGGGGGGGACGAGCAGTACTTC

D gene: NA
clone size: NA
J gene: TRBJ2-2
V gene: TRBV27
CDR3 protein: CASSLEGNTGELFF
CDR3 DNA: TGTGCCAGCAGTTTAGAAGGGAACACCGGGGAGCTGTTTTTT

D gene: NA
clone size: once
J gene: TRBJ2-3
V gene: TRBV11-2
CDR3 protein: CASSLEGVGSTDTQYF
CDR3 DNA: TGTGCCAGCAGCCTAGAGGGCGTCGGTAGCACAGATACGCAGTATTTT

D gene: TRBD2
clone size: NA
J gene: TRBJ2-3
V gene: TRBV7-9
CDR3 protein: CASSSLLASGRTDTQYF
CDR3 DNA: TGTGCCAGCAGCTCACTTTTGGCTAGCGGGAGAACAGATACGCAGTATTTT

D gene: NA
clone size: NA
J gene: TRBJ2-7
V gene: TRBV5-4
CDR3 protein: CASSPRIDYEQYF
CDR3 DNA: TGTGCCAGCAGCCCCCGGATAGACTACGAGCAGTACTTC

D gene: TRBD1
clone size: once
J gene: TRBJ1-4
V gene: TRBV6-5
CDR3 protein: CASSYGSGTANEKLFF
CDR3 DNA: TGTGCCAGCAGTTACGGTTCCGGGACAGCTAATGAAAAACTGTTTTTT

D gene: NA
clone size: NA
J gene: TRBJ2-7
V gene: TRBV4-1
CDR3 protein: CASSQDRLSGSPYDEQYF
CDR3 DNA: TGCGCCAGCAGCCAAGATAGGCTTTCGGGCTCGCCCTATGACGAGCAGTACTTC

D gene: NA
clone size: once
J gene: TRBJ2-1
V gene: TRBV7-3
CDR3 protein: CASSSEGIPYNEQFF
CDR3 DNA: TGTGCCAGCAGCTCTGAAGGCATTCCTTACAATGAGCAGTTCTTC

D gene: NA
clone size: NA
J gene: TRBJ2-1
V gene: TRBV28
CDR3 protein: CASSLVYNEQFF
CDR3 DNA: TGTGCCAGCAGTTTGGTATACAATGAGCAGTTCTTC

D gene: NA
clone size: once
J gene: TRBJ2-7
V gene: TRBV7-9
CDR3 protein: CASSPYYEQYF
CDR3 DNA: TGTGCCAGCAGTCCTTACTACGAGCAGTACTTC